This TCR beta chain was captured in a study of blood T cell dynamics during melanoma immunotherapy (dated by TCRdb to 2018 to 2021). For the study in its entirety: The patients had metastatic melanoma and were given first-line pembrolizumab or nivolumab plus ipilimumab as standard of care in the United Kingdom. Peripheral T cell receptor repertoires of metastatic melanoma patients were profiled before and after one cycle of checkpoint inhibitor therapy to find early correlates of response. A training cohort was formed from consecutive patients, and a further independent group of patients from the same centre was pooled into an external validation set.

The label giving this sample's time point can be read as: week 3, after first cycle of checkpoint inhibitor. Blood samples were collected before treatment (T0) and at week 3 (W3), after the first cycle of checkpoint blockade. Except for a couple of patients with rapid clinical progression, response was assessed 12 weeks after the first infusion by RECIST 1.1; disease control meant complete response, partial response or stable disease. Patients with prior systemic cancer treatment, concomitant immunosuppressant therapy or synchronous other active malignancies were excluded. TCR beta was sequenced in both bulk PBMC and plasma cell-free DNA in order to track circulating cells as well as T cell turnover. Lymphoprep and SepMate tubes were used to isolate PBMC from blood, and red cell lysis was then performed. QIAamp DNA Blood Mini kits were used to extract DNA from both PBMC and sorted T cell subsets.

Regarding this clone: Its antigen is currently not known. Per-nucleotide qualities are absent, and no much larger clonotype sits a single base away.

General findings and caveats noted by the study authors: The relatively small sample size was acknowledged as something that could potentially limit how far the results can be generalized. Unlike progressors, patients who went on to achieve disease control showed a bifurcated reorganization of the PBMC repertoire at W3, with either increased clonality or increased diversity. The study was unable to establish whether the T cell clones driving the repertoire changes were melanoma-specific or instead reflected general immune activation.

Every bulk PBMC sample had a fixed 350 ng of DNA loaded. Following the manufacturer instructions, the immunoSEQ TCRb Assay kit was used to amplify TCR beta CDR3 sequences from genomic DNA. The KAPA Library Quantification Kit for Illumina platforms was used to quantify pooled libraries by qPCR. Pooled libraries were clustered at roughly 0.6-1.2 pM and sequenced on an Illumina NextSeq 500. Regarding the original processing steps: TCR data were analyzed with immunoSEQ ANALYZER and the R LymphoSeq package. A rearrangement efficiency score was calculated as productive divided by the sum of productive and non-productive CDR3 sequences. Clonality was measured with the Gini coefficient and diversity with the Renyi index at alpha=1, compared pairwise between timepoints within each patient. In LymphoSeq, clonal relatedness was computed using an edit distance of 3, and repertoire similarity was computed using the Bhattacharyya coefficient. Linear discriminant analysis on week-3 changes in clonality and diversity was built with the R MASS and caret packages to classify response. TCRdb took over this immuneACCESS table, retaining in-frame rearrangements with V and J assigned. Such tables are incomplete; in checked studies, under half of the missing clones stem from an unresolved V gene, and the remainder is unexplained. V, J and clone size are taken as reported in that table, and D and trimming were inferred from the DNA itself. The sample contains 8,000 to 11,000 clones, roughly nine tenths of them found a single time. The leading ten clones occupy around 4% of the sample.

Sequencing used blood, obtained from a patient treated with checkpoint blockade. This sequence was found in a human donor with melanoma.

The encoded CDR3 is CASSLLPGNTEAFF. The nucleotide sequence reads as follows: TGTGCCAGCAGTTTATTGCCAGGGAACACTGAAGCTTTCTTT. Recombination connected TRBV27 to TRBJ1-1; the D gene is not confidently resolved. The germline V gene (reference sequence) provides CDR1 MNHEY and CDR2 SMNVEV. The CDR3 numbers 14 residues from cysteine through phenylalanine. Just the 42-base CDR3 DNA is kept, in frame starting at base 1. Trimming costs V 1 base and J 1 base, and their ends lie 7 bases apart.